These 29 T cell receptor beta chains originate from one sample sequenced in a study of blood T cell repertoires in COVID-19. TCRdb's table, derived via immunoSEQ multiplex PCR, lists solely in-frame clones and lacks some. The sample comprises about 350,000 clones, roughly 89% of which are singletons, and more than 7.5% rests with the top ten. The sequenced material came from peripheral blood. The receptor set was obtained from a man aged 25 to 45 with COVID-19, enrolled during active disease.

The CDR3 DNA reads TGTGCCAGTAGGAACGAGTTTAACACTGAAGCTTTCTTT. This gives the protein CASRNEFNTEAFF. This chain links TRBV19 with TRBJ1-1; no definite D call. The CDR3 has 13 residues. The V and J ends lost 6 bases and 2 bases respectively, with 10 bases between them. Germline V lookup: CDR1 LNHDA, CDR2 SQIVND (reference sequence).

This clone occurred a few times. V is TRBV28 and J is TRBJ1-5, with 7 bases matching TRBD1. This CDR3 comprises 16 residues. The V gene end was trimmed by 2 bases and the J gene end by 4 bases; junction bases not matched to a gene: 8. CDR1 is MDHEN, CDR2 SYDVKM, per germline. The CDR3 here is CASSLRTGMGNQPQHF. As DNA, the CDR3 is TGTGCCAGCAGTTTACGGACAGGAATGGGGAATCAGCCCCAGCATTTT.

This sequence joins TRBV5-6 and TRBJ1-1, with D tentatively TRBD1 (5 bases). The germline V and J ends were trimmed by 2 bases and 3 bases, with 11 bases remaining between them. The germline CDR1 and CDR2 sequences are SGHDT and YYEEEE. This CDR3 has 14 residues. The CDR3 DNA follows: TGTGCCAGCAGCTTCCGGGGGTCGGACACTGAAGCTTTCTTT. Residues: CASSFRGSDTEAFF.

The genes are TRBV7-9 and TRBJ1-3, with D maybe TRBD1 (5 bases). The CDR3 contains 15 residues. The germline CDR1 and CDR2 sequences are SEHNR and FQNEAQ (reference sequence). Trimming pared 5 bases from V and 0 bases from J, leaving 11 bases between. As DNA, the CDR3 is TGTGCCAGCAGCCCCAGGGCCAGCTCTGGAAACACCATATATTTT. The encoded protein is CASSPRASSGNTIYF.

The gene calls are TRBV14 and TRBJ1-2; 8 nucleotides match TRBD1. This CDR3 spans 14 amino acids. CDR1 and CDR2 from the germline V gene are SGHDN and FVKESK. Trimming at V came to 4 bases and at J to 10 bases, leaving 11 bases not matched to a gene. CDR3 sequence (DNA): TGTGCCAGCAGCCCCGGGACAGGTGCTGGTTTCTACACCTTC. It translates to CASSPGTGAGFYTF.

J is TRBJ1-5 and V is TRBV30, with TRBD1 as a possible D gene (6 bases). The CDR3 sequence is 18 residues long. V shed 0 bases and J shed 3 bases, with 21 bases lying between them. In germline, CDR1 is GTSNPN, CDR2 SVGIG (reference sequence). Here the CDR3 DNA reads TGTGCCTGGAGTGTGGGTAGGTTGGCGACAGGTTCCAATCAGCCCCAGCATTTT. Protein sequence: CAWSVGRLATGSNQPQHF. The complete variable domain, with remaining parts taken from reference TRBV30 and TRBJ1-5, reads SQTIHQWPATLVQPVGSPLSLECTVEGTSNPNLYWYRQAAGRGLQLLFYSVGIGQISSEVPQNLSASRPQDRQFILSSKKLLLSDSGFYLCAWSVGRLATGSNQPQHFGDGTRLSIL.

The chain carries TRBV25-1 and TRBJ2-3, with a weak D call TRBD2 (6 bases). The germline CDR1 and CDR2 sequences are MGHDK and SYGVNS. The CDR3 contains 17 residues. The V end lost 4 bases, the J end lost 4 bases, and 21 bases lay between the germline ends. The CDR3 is CASSAPREHTWPDTQYF. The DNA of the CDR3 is TGTGCCAGCAGTGCACCCCGGGAGCACACCTGGCCAGATACGCAGTATTTT.

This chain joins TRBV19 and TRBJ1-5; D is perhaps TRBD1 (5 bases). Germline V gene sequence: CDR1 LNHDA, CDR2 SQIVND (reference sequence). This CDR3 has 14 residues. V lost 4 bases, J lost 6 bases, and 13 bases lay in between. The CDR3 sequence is CASSRGRAGQPQHF. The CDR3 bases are TGTGCCAGTAGTAGGGGCAGAGCTGGTCAGCCCCAGCATTTT. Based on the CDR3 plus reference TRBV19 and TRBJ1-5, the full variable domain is DGGITQSPKYLFRKEGQNVTLSCEQNLNHDAMYWYRQDPGQGLRLIYYSQIVNDFQKGDIAEGYSVSREKKESFPLTVTSAQKNPTAFYLCASSRGRAGQPQHFGDGTRLSIL.

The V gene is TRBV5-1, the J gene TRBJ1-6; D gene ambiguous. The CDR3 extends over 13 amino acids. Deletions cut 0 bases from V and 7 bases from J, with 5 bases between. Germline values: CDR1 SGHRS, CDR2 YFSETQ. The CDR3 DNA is TGCGCCAGCAGCTTGGGAGAGAATTCACCCCTCCACTTT. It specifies CASSLGENSPLHF.

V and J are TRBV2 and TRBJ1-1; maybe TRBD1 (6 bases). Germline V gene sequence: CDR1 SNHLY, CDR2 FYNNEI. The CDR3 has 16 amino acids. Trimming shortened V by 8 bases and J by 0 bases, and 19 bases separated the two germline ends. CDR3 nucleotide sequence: TGTGCCAGCCCGGCAGGGGCCGCCCCAATGAACACTGAAGCTTTCTTT. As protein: CASPAGAAPMNTEAFF.

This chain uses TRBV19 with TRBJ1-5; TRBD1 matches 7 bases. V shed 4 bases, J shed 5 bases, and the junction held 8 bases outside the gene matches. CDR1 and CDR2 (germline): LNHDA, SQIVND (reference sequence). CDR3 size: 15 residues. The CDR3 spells CASSKTGNTDQPQHF. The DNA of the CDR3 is TGTGCCAGTAGTAAGACAGGGAATACGGATCAGCCCCAGCATTTT.

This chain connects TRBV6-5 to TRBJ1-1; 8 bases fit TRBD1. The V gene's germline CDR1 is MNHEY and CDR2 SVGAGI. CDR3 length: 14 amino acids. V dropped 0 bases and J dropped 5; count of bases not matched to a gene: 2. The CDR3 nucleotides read TGTGCCAGCAGTTACTCGACAGGGGCGACTGAAGCTTTCTTT. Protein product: CASSYSTGATEAFF.

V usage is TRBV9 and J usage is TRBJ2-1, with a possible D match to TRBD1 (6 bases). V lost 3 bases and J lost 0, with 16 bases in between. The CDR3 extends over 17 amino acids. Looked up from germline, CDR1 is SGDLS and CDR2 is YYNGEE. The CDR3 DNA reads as TGTGCCAGCAGCGAGCTCCACAGGGAACGCTCCTACAATGAGCAGTTCTTC. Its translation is CASSELHRERSYNEQFF.

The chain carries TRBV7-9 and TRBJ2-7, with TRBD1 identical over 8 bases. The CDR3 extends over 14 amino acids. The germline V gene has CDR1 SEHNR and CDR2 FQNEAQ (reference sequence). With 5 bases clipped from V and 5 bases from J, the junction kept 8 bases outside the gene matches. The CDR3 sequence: CASSPTGVSDEQYF. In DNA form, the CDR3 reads TGTGCCAGCAGCCCGACAGGGGTTAGTGACGAGCAGTACTTC.

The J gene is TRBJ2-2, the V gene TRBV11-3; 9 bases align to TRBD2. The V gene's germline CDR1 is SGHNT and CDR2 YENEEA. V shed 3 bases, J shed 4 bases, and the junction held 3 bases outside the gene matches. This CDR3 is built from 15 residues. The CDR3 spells CASSFSGGGTGELFF. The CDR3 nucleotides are TGTGCCAGCAGCTTTAGCGGGGGAGGCACCGGGGAGCTGTTTTTT.

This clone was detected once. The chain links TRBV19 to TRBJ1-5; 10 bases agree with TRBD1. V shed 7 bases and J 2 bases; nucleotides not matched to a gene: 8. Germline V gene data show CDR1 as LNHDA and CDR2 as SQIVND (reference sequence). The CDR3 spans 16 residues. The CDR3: CASIRRGTGGNQPQHF. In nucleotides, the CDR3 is TGTGCCAGTATCCGTCGGGGGACAGGGGGCAATCAGCCCCAGCATTTT.

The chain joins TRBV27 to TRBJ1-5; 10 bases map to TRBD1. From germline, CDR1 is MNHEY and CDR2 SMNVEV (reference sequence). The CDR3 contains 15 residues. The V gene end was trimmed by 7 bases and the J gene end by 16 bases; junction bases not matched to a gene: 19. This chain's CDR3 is CASTNTGTGALLLHF. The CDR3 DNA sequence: TGTGCCAGCACAAACACCGGGACAGGGGCGCTCCTCCTTCATTTT.

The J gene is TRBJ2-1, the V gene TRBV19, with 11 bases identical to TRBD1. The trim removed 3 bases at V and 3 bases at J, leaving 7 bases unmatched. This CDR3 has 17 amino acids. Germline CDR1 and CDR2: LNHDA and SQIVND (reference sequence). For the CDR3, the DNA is TGTGCCAGTAGTATGCCCCCGGGACAGGGGGGCTACAATGAGCAGTTCTTC. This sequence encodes CASSMPPGQGGYNEQFF.

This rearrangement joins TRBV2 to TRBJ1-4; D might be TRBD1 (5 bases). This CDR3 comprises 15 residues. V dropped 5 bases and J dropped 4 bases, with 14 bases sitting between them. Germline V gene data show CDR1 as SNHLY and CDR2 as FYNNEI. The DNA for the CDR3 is TGTGCCAGCAGTCGGCAGTCGCAGGGTAATGAAAAACTGTTTTTT. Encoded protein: CASSRQSQGNEKLFF.

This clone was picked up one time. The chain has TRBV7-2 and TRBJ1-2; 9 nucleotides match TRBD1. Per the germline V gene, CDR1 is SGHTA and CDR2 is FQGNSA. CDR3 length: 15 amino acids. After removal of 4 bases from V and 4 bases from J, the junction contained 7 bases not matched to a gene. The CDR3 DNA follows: TGTGCCAGCAGCTCAATGGACAGGGGATTCTATGGCTACACCTTC. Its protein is CASSSMDRGFYGYTF.

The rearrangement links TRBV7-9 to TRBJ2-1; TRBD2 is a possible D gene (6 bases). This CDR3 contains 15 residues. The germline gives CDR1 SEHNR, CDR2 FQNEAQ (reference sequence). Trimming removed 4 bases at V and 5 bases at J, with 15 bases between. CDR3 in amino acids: CASSSRRVLDNEQFF. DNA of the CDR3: TGTGCCAGCAGCTCTAGGAGGGTTCTAGACAATGAGCAGTTCTTC.

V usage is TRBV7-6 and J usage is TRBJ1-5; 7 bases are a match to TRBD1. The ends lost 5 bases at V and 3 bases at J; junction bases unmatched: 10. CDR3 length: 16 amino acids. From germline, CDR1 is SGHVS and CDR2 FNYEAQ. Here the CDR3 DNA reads TGTGCCAGCAGCCCAGGGGGACAGTCACTCAATCAGCCCCAGCATTTT. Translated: CASSPGGQSLNQPQHF.

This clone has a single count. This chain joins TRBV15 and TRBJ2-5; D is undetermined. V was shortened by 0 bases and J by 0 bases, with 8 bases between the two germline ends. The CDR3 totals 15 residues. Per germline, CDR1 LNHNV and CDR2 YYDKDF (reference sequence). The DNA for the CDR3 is TGTGCCACCAGCAGAGATCGACATAACCAAGAGACCCAGTACTTC. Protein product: CATSRDRHNQETQYF.

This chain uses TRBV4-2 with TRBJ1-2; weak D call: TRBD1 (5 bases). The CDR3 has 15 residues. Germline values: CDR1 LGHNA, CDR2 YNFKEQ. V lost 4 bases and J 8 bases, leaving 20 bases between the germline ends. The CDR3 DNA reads TGTGCCAGCAGCCTTGGTGGGGGGATCTCGGAGGGCTACACCTTC. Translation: CASSLGGGISEGYTF.

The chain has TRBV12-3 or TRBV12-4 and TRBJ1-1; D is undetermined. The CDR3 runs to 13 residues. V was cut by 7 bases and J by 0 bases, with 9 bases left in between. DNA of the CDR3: TGTGCCAGCACCTCCCCTATGAACACTGAAGCTTTCTTT. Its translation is CASTSPMNTEAFF.

The CDR3: CASSGLAGSYNEQFF. The CDR3 nucleotides are TGCGCCAGCAGCGGGCTAGCGGGCTCCTACAATGAGCAGTTCTTC. The chain joins TRBV5-1 to TRBJ2-1; 8 bases are shared with TRBD2. This CDR3 region has 15 residues. V dropped 4 bases and J dropped 0; count of bases not matched to a gene: 3. Germline V gene data show CDR1 as SGHRS and CDR2 as YFSETQ. Together with reference TRBV5-1 and TRBJ2-1, the CDR3 gives the full variable domain: KAGVTQTPRYLIKTRGQQVTLSCSPISGHRSVSWYQQTPGQGLQFLFEYFSETQRNKGNFPGRFSGRQFSNSRSEMNVSTLELGDSALYLCASSGLAGSYNEQFFGPGTRLTVL.

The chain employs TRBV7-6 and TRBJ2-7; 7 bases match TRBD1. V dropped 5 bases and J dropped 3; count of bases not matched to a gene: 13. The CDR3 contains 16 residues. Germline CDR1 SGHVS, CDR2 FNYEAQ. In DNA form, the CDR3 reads TGTGCCAGCAGCGTACTAACAGGGGCCGAAATCTACGAGCAGTACTTC. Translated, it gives CASSVLTGAEIYEQYF.

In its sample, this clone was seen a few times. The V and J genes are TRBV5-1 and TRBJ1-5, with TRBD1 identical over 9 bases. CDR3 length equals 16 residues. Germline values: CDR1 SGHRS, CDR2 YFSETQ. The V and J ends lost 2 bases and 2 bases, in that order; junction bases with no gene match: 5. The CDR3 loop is CASSLGQGNGNQPQHF. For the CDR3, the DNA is TGCGCCAGCAGCTTAGGACAGGGGAACGGCAATCAGCCCCAGCATTTT. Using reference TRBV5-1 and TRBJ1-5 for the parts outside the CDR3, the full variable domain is KAGVTQTPRYLIKTRGQQVTLSCSPISGHRSVSWYQQTPGQGLQFLFEYFSETQRNKGNFPGRFSGRQFSNSRSEMNVSTLELGDSALYLCASSLGQGNGNQPQHFGDGTRLSIL.

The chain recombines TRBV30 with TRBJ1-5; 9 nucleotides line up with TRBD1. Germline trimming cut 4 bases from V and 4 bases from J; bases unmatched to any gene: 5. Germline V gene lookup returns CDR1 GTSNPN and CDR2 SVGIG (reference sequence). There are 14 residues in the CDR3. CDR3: CAWKGDRGNQPQHF. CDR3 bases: TGTGCCTGGAAGGGTGACAGGGGGAATCAGCCCCAGCATTTT.